This T cell receptor beta chain stems from a study of response to subunit inactivated influenza vaccine. Study-wide points: Few new T cells, the authors suggested, are recruited by each seasonal influenza vaccination.

CDR3 size: 14 residues. Looked up from germline, CDR1 is SQVTM and CDR2 is ANQGSEA. V shed 6 bases, J shed 0 bases, and the junction held 3 bases outside the gene matches. This clonotype has at least ten counts. Its target is unknown. Each CDR3 protein is one row after TCRdb ran MiXCR on the RT-PCR reads. The sample has more than 450,000 distinct CDR3 sequences, about an eighth seen once. This sequence joins TRBV29-1 and TRBJ2-3, with TRBD2 matching over 10 bases. This clonotype was obtained from a man between 45 and 60 years old who received an inactivated influenza vaccine. The sample consisted of PBMCs from blood, taken on the day of vaccination. The CDR3 reads CSVGLAASTDTQYF. The CDR3 DNA sequence: TGCAGCGTCGGACTAGCGGCTAGCACAGATACGCAGTATTTT.